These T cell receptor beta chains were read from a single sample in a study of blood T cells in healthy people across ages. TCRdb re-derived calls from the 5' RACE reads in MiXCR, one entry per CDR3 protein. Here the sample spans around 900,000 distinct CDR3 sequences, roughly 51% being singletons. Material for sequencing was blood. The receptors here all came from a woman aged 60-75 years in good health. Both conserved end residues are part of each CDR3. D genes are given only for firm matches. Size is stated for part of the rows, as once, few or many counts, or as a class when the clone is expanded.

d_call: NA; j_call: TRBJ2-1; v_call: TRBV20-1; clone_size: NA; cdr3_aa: CSAKLPGVAYNEQFF; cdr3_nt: TGCAGTGCTAAGCTCCCGGGAGTCGCCTACAATGAGCAGTTCTTC
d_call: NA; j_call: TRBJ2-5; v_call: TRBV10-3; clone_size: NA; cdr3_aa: CAIREKETQYF; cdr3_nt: TGTGCCATCAGGGAAAAAGAGACCCAGTACTTC
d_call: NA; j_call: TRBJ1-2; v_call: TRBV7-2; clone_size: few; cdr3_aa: CASSHGQLKGYTF; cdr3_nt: TGTGCCAGCAGCCATGGACAGTTGAAGGGCTACACCTTC
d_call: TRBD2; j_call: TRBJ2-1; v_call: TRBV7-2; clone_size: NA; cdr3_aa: CASSPPGTRAYNEQFF; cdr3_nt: TGTGCCAGCAGCCCCCCGGGGACTAGGGCCTACAATGAGCAGTTCTTC
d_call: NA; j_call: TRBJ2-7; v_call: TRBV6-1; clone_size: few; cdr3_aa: CASIRNYEQYF; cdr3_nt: TGTGCCAGCATTCGGAATTACGAGCAGTACTTC
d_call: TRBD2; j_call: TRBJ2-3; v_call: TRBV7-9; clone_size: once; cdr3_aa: CASSRSGIRAGGYADTQYF; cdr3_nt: TGTGCCAGCAGCCGTTCTGGGATTCGAGCGGGAGGATACGCAGATACGCAGTATTTT
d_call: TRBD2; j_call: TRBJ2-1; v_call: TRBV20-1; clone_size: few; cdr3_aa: CSATYSLAGGYNEQFF; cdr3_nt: TGCAGTGCTACCTATAGTCTAGCGGGGGGATACAATGAGCAGTTCTTC
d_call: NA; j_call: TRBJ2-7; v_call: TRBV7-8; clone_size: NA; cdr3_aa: CAGSLMTVSYEQYF; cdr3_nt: TGTGCCGGCAGCTTAATGACCGTAAGCTACGAGCAGTACTTC
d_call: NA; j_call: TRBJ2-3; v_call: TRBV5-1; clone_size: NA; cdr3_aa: CASSVDATDTQYF; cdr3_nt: TGCGCCAGCAGCGTGGACGCCACAGATACGCAGTATTTT
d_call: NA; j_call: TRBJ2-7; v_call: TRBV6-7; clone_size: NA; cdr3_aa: CASTLKLNPFGPLEQYF; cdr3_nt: TGTGCCAGCACCCTTAAGTTGAATCCGTTTGGGCCCCTCGAGCAGTACTTC
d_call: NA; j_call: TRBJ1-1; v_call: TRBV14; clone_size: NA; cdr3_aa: CASSQDVLFTEAFF; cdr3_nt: TGTGCCAGCAGCCAAGACGTTCTCTTCACTGAAGCTTTCTTT
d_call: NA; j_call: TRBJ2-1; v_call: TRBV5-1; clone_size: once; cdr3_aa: CASSRGRAGFNEQFF; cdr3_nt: TGCGCCAGCAGCCGGGGACGAGCGGGTTTCAATGAGCAGTTCTTC
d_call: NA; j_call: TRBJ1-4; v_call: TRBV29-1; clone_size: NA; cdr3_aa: CSVELREPYEKLFF; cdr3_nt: TGCAGCGTTGAACTCAGGGAACCCTATGAAAAACTGTTTTTT
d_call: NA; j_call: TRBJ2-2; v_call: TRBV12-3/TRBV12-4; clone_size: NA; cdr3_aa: CASSFSDSKGAGELFF; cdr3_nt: TGTGCCAGCAGTTTTTCCGACAGCAAGGGGGCCGGGGAGCTGTTTTTT
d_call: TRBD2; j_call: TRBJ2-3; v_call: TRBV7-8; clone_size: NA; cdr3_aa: CASSSFSGNADTQYF; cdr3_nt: TGTGCCAGCAGCTCCTTTAGCGGGAACGCAGATACGCAGTATTTT
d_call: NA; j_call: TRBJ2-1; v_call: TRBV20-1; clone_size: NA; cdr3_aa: CSARDRGGRSYNEPYF; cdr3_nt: TGCAGTGCTAGAGATCGAGGAGGGCGCTCCTACAATGAGCCGTACTTC
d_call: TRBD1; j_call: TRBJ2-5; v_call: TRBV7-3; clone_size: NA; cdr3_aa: CASSFGTGSLETQYF; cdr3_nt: TGTGCCAGCAGCTTCGGGACAGGGTCCTTGGAGACCCAGTACTTC
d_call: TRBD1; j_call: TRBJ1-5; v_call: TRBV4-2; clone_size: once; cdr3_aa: CASSQVGTGISNQPQHF; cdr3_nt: TGTGCCAGCAGCCAAGTTGGGACAGGGATTAGCAATCAGCCCCAGCATTTT
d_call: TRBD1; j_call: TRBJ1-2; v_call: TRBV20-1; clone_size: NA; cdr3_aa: CSATSDRVYGYTF; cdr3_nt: TGCAGTGCTACCTCAGACAGGGTCTATGGCTACACCTTC
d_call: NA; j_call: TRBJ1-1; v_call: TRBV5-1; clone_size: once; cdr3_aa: CASSRGREAFF; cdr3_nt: TGCGCCAGCAGCAGAGGGCGCGAAGCTTTCTTT
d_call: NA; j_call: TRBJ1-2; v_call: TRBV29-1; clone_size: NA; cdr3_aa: CSVEFGYTF; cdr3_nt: TGCAGCGTTGAATTTGGCTACACCTTC
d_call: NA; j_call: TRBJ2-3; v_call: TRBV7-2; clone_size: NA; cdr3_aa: CASSLRWGRESPTDTQYF; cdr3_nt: TGTGCCAGCAGCTTGCGATGGGGCAGGGAATCTCCCACAGATACGCAGTATTTT
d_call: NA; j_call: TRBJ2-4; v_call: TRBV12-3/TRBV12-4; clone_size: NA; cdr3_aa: CASSLLVLADGNLAKNIRYF; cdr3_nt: TGTGCCAGCAGCCTCCTGGTGCTAGCAGACGGTAACCTAGCCAAAAACATTCGGTACTTC
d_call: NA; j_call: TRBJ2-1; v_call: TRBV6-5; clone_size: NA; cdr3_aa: CASREQTNEQFF; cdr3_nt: TGTGCCAGCAGGGAGCAGACCAATGAGCAGTTCTTC
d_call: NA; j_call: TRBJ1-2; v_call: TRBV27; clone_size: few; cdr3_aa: CASGSDVQGYGYTF; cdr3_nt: TGTGCCAGCGGATCGGACGTTCAGGGGTATGGCTACACCTTC